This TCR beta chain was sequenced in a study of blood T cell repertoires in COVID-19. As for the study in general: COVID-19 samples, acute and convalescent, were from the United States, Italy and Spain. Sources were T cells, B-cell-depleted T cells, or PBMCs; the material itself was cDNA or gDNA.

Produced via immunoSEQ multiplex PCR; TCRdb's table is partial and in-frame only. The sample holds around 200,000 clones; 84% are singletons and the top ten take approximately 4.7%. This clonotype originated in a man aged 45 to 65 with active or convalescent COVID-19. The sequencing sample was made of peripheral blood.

Here the CDR3 DNA reads TGTGCCAGCAGACCCCGGACAGGGGGCGAAAAACTGTTTTTT. As protein: CASRPRTGGEKLFF. The gene calls are TRBV7-9 and TRBJ1-4; 11 nucleotides match TRBD1. The CDR3 contains 14 residues. The germline V gene encodes CDR1 SEHNR and CDR2 FQNEAQ (reference sequence). Germline trimming cut 6 bases from V and 8 bases from J; bases unmatched to any gene: 5. Full variable domain (outside the CDR3, taken from reference TRBV7-9 and TRBJ1-4): DTGVSQNPRHKITKRGQNVTFRCDPISEHNRLYWYRQTLGQGPEFLTYFQNEAQLEKSRLLSDRFSAERPKGSFSTLEIQRTEQGDSAMYLCASRPRTGGEKLFFGSGTQLSVL.